This TCR beta chain was found in a study of T cell responses to AZD1222 COVID-19 vaccine. There are 14 residues in the CDR3. In germline, CDR1 is SEHNR, CDR2 FQNEAQ (reference sequence). Trimming removed 1 base at V and 7 bases at J, with 13 bases between. The assay was immunoSEQ multiplex PCR, and TCRdb's table has in-frame clones only and misses some. Among 150,000 to 170,000 clones listed, roughly nine tenths were seen once. Sample: peripheral blood, taken on day 0 of MenACWY control vaccination. This sequence was found in an adult in good health. V is TRBV7-9 and J is TRBJ1-2; D is undetermined. CDR3 DNA sequence: TGTGCCAGCAGCTTAGGTAGCCCGCGGGGTGGCTACACCTTC. It encodes CASSLGSPRGGYTF.